This T cell receptor beta chain was observed in a study of Ad26.COV2.S vaccination and SARS-CoV-2 variants. Generated by immunoSEQ multiplex PCR, the TCRdb table keeps only in-frame clones and is missing some. The table has about 680,000 clones, 80% to 90% seen once; the top ten hold about 1.5%. The treatment: about 20 received Ad26.COV2.S at low or high dose, single or two shots; roughly five received placebo; per-sample allocation not given. Sampling was performed 63 days after the first vaccine or placebo injection. The CDR3 loop spans 15 amino acids. CDR1 LNHDA and CDR2 SQIVND come from the germline V gene (reference sequence). The V and J ends lost 3 bases and 4 bases, in that order; junction bases with no gene match: 8.

The sample was peripheral blood, taken in a trial of Ad26.COV2.S vaccine versus placebo. This chain joins TRBV19 and TRBJ2-5; 7 bases are shared with TRBD1. This clonotype originated in a person aged 18-60 years who received the Ad26.COV2.S COVID-19 vaccine or a placebo. The CDR3 region is CASSIGARQGETQYF. In DNA, the CDR3 is TGTGCCAGTAGTATCGGAGCTCGACAGGGAGAGACCCAGTACTTC. Full variable domain (rest looked up from reference TRBV19 and TRBJ2-5): DGGITQSPKYLFRKEGQNVTLSCEQNLNHDAMYWYRQDPGQGLRLIYYSQIVNDFQKGDIAEGYSVSREKKESFPLTVTSAQKNPTAFYLCASSIGARQGETQYFGPGTRLLVL.